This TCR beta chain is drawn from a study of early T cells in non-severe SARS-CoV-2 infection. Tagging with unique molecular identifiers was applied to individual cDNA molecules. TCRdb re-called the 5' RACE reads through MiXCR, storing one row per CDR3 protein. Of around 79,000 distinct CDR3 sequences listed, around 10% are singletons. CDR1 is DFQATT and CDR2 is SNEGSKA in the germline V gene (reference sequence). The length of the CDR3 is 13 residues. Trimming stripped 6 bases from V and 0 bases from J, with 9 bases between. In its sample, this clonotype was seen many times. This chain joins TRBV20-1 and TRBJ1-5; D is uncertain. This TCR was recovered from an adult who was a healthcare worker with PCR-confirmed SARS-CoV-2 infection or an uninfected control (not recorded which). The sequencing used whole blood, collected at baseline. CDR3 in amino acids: CSAHDISNQPQHF. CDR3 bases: TGCAGTGCGCATGACATTAGCAATCAGCCCCAGCATTTT.